The 15 T cell receptor beta chains presented below share a single source sample, sequenced in a study of blood T cell repertoires in COVID-19. TCRdb's table, derived via immunoSEQ multiplex PCR, lists solely in-frame clones and lacks some. The sample gives around 70,000 clones, around 89% of which show up once; just under 0.6% is in the top ten. The sample consisted of peripheral blood. These receptors all come from a man aged 60-69 years with acute or convalescent COVID-19.

V usage is TRBV30 and J usage is TRBJ1-6, with TRBD1 identical over 8 bases. V lost 0 bases, J lost 10 bases, and 5 bases stayed unmatched. Germline V lookup: CDR1 GTSNPN, CDR2 SVGIG (reference sequence). The CDR3 runs 14 residues. The CDR3 DNA follows: TGTGCCTGGAGTGTAGTATCAGGGGGCTCACCCCTCCACTTT. It is translated as CAWSVVSGGSPLHF.

This clone was found a few times. For the CDR3, the DNA is TGTGCCAGCAGTGAAAGATTGGGGCCCTCACCCCTCCACTTT. Its translation is CASSERLGPSPLHF. The V and J genes are TRBV6-1 and TRBJ1-6, with D perhaps matching TRBD1 (5 bases). This CDR3 spans 14 amino acids. The germline gives CDR1 MNHNS, CDR2 SASEGT. The ends were cut back, 2 bases at V and 10 bases at J, with 12 bases in the middle.

The CDR3: CASSRLGSNVYTGELFF. The CDR3 nucleotides are TGCGCCAGCAGCCGACTAGGATCCAACGTTTACACCGGGGAGCTGTTTTTT. This rearrangement joins TRBV5-1 to TRBJ2-2, with D possibly matching TRBD2 (6 bases). The germline gives CDR1 SGHRS, CDR2 YFSETQ. This CDR3 region has 17 residues. The V and J ends lost 4 bases and 3 bases respectively, with 19 bases between them.

The chain carries TRBV30 and TRBJ1-2; the D gene is possibly TRBD1 (5 bases). Germline CDR1 is GTSNPN and CDR2 is SVGIG (reference sequence). This CDR3 spans 14 amino acids. V was clipped by 2 bases and J by 7 bases, with 17 bases between them. The CDR3 spells CAWSRGGAEPGYTF. In nucleotides, the CDR3 is TGTGCCTGGAGTAGAGGTGGGGCAGAGCCTGGCTACACCTTC. Drawing the rest from reference TRBV30 and TRBJ1-2, the complete variable domain is SQTIHQWPATLVQPVGSPLSLECTVEGTSNPNLYWYRQAAGRGLQLLFYSVGIGQISSEVPQNLSASRPQDRQFILSSKKLLLSDSGFYLCAWSRGGAEPGYTFGSGTRLTVV.

The gene calls are TRBV19 and TRBJ2-3; maybe TRBD1 (6 bases). Germline assignment: CDR1 LNHDA and CDR2 SQIVND (reference sequence). The ends were cut back, 5 bases at V and 13 bases at J, with 13 bases in the middle. This CDR3 is built from 11 residues. The chain's CDR3 is CASSFGTLKYF. For the CDR3, the DNA is TGTGCCAGTAGTTTCGGGACACTGAAGTATTTT.

The CDR3 spells CASSLVSGETQYF. The CDR3 coding sequence is TGTGCCAGCAGCTTGGTTAGCGGTGAGACCCAGTACTTC. The J gene is TRBJ2-5, the V gene TRBV5-4; D might be TRBD2 (6 bases). This CDR3 is built from 13 residues. The V gene lost 0 bases and the J gene lost 5 bases, with 8 bases spanning the gap. The germline V gene encodes CDR1 SGHNT and CDR2 YYREEE (reference sequence). The variable domain in full, completed from reference TRBV5-4 and TRBJ2-5, reads ETGVTQSPTHLIKTRGQQVTLRCSSQSGHNTVSWYQQALGQGPQFIFQYYREEENGRGNFPPRFSGLQFPNYSSELNVNALELDDSALYLCASSLVSGETQYFGPGTRLLVL.

The chain is built from TRBV7-9 and TRBJ2-3; possibly TRBD2 for D (5 bases). The CDR3 covers 14 residues. Germline V gene lookup returns CDR1 SEHNR and CDR2 FQNEAQ (reference sequence). Trimming left V 3 bases short and J 2 bases short, with 9 bases between. CDR3 nucleotides: TGTGCCAGCAGCTTGAGCGGCTTCACAGATACGCAGTATTTT. Translated, it gives CASSLSGFTDTQYF.

This clone is a singleton in its sample. The CDR3 coding sequence is TGTGCCACCAGCCTGGCACAGTCCTACGAGCAGTACTTC. Protein: CATSLAQSYEQYF. The V call is TRBV15, the J call TRBJ2-7; no firm D call. CDR1 is LNHNV, CDR2 YYDKDF, per germline (reference sequence). Trimming removed 5 bases from V and 1 base from J, with 9 bases in between. This CDR3 is built from 13 residues. The full variable domain, rest sourced from reference TRBV15 and TRBJ2-7, is DAMVIQNPRYQVTQFGKPVTLSCSQTLNHNVMYWYQQKSSQAPKLLFHYYDKDFNNEADTPDNFQSRRPNTSFCFLDIRSPGLGDTAMYLCATSLAQSYEQYFGPGTRLTVT.

J is TRBJ2-5 and V is TRBV29-1; the match to TRBD2 covers 10 bases. V was clipped by 4 bases and J by 5 bases; unmatched bases: 7. Germline-derived CDR1 and CDR2 are SQVTM and ANQGSEA. This CDR3 has 14 residues. CDR3 amino acids: CSVGSGGARETQYF. CDR3 DNA sequence: TGCAGCGTTGGGAGCGGGGGGGCCCGGGAGACCCAGTACTTC. Together with reference TRBV29-1 and TRBJ2-5, the CDR3 gives the full variable domain: SAVISQKPSRDICQRGTSLTIQCQVDSQVTMMFWYRQQPGQSLTLIATANQGSEATYESGFVIDKFPISRPNLTFSTLTVSNMSPEDSSIYLCSVGSGGARETQYFGPGTRLLVL.

Written as DNA, the CDR3 is TGCGCCAGCAGCTTGGAGCCGCGTTCCTACGAGCAGTACTTC. Translated: CASSLEPRSYEQYF. The rearrangement joins TRBV5-1 to TRBJ2-7; unclear D gene. Trimming stripped 0 bases from V and 1 base from J, with 8 bases between. CDR3 length: 14 residues. The germline CDR1 and CDR2 sequences are SGHRS and YFSETQ.

V is TRBV3-1 (or the pseudogene TRBV3-2) and J is TRBJ2-3, with D possibly TRBD2 on 6 matching bases. Germline V gives CDR1 LGHDT, CDR2 YNNKEL (reference sequence). CDR3 length: 17 amino acids. The V end lost 3 bases, the J end lost 1 base, and 17 bases lay between the germline ends. CDR3 sequence (DNA): TGTGCCAGCAGCCATTTCATAGGGAGGTGGGGCACAGATACGCAGTATTTT. It translates to CASSHFIGRWGTDTQYF.

The V gene is TRBV3-1 (or the pseudogene TRBV3-2), the J gene TRBJ2-2, with D possibly TRBD2 on 6 matching bases. Germline V gives CDR1 LGHDT, CDR2 YNNKEL (reference sequence). The CDR3 loop spans 16 amino acids. Trimming took 4 bases from V and 1 from J, leaving 13 bases between them. The CDR3 spells CASSPPSAGNTGELFF. CDR3 DNA: TGTGCCAGCAGCCCCCCCTCAGCGGGGAACACCGGGGAGCTGTTTTTT.

The rearrangement uses TRBV28 and TRBJ2-3; 8 bases are shared with TRBD2. J lost 3 bases, V lost 4 bases, and 6 bases had no gene match. Germline V CDR1 and CDR2: MDHEN, SYDVKM. The CDR3 is 15 amino acids. The CDR3 protein is CASSSPGGGTDTQYF. For the CDR3, the DNA is TGTGCCAGCAGTTCCCCCGGGGGGGGGACAGATACGCAGTATTTT. The full variable domain, with the rest looked up from reference TRBV28 and TRBJ2-3, is DVKVTQSSRYLVKRTGEKVFLECVQDMDHENMFWYRQDPGLGLRLIYFSYDVKMKEKGDIPEGYSVSREKKERFSLILESASTNQTSMYLCASSSPGGGTDTQYFGPGTRLTVL.

The gene calls are TRBV6-5 and TRBJ1-1; TRBD1 matches 7 bases. Germline lookup yields CDR1 MNHEY and CDR2 SVGAGI. V shed 5 bases and J 3 bases; nucleotides not matched to a gene: 6. This CDR3 is built from 14 residues. As DNA, the CDR3 is TGTGCCAGCAGTCCACAGGGGTTGGACACTGAAGCTTTCTTT. It encodes CASSPQGLDTEAFF.

The J gene is TRBJ1-6, the V gene TRBV19, with 8 bases identical to TRBD1. The CDR3 length is 15 residues. V dropped 5 bases and J dropped 10; count of bases not matched to a gene: 10. Per the germline V gene, CDR1 is LNHDA and CDR2 is SQIVND (reference sequence). As DNA, the CDR3 is TGTGCCAGTAGTCCGGCGACAGGGGAGGGCTCACCCCTCCACTTT. Translation: CASSPATGEGSPLHF. The entire variable domain, with the rest obtained from reference TRBV19 and TRBJ1-6, is as follows: DGGITQSPKYLFRKEGQNVTLSCEQNLNHDAMYWYRQDPGQGLRLIYYSQIVNDFQKGDIAEGYSVSREKKESFPLTVTSAQKNPTAFYLCASSPATGEGSPLHFGNGTRLTVT.